Shown below are 4 T cell receptor beta chains from a single sample sequenced in a study of glioma-infiltrating T cells after dendritic cell vaccination. The time point was: after dendritic cell vaccination, including at tumor progression/relapse. Data came from immunoSEQ multiplex PCR; TCRdb stores just in-frame clones and leaves some out. Of roughly 85,000 clones listed, 85% are singletons. This specimen consisted of blood, obtained after dendritic cell vaccination. The receptors here all came from a human donor with glioblastoma.

In this sample, this clone turned up a few times. This chain connects TRBV19 to TRBJ2-3; D may be TRBD2 (6 bases). The CDR3 extends over 14 amino acids. Trimming pared 5 bases from V and 3 bases from J, leaving 12 bases between. The germline gives CDR1 LNHDA, CDR2 SQIVND (reference sequence). The CDR3 is CASSWGDETDTQYF. The DNA of the CDR3 is TGTGCCAGTAGTTGGGGGGACGAGACAGATACGCAGTATTTT.

A few counts support this clone. This chain joins TRBV11-2 and TRBJ2-5, with a weak D call TRBD1 (6 bases). With 5 bases removed from V and 1 base from J, the gap between germline ends came to 11 bases. Germline V lookup: CDR1 SGHAT, CDR2 FQNNGV. The CDR3 is made up of 14 amino acids. CDR3 sequence reads: CASSRGQLQETQYF. The CDR3, as DNA: TGTGCCAGCAGCCGGGGACAACTCCAAGAGACCCAGTACTTC.

This chain joins TRBV30 and TRBJ1-3, with a tentative D call TRBD1 (5 bases). V shed 1 base and J shed 4 bases, with 11 bases lying between them. Germline CDR1 GTSNPN, CDR2 SVGIG (reference sequence). The CDR3 covers 14 residues. The CDR3 reads CAWSEGVRGNTIYF. The DNA of the CDR3 is TGTGCCTGGAGTGAAGGGGTGCGCGGAAACACCATATATTTT.

This clone was picked up a small number of times. This sequence joins TRBV4-3 and TRBJ1-1; tentative D call: TRBD1 (5 bases). The CDR3 is 14 residues long. In germline, CDR1 is LGHNA, CDR2 YSLEER. V was trimmed by 0 bases and J by 5 bases, leaving 10 bases between them. This CDR3 is CASSQEAGVTEAFF. The CDR3 DNA is TGCGCCAGCAGCCAAGAGGCGGGGGTGACTGAAGCTTTCTTT.